This T cell receptor beta chain came from a study of CD8 T cells in Susac syndrome. RNA totalling roughly 0.45 to 1 ug underwent reverse transcription with random hexamers. MiXCR was run by TCRdb on the immunoSEQ multiplex PCR reads, yielding one entry per CDR3 protein. The table has around 150,000 distinct CDR3 sequences, around 94% seen once. Trimming cost V 2 bases and J 4 bases, with 8 bases left between them. Germline V CDR1 and CDR2: LGHDT, YNNKEL (reference sequence). The CDR3 spans 13 residues. The sample taken for sequencing was CD4+ T cells from PBMCs. This rearrangement joins TRBV3-1 to TRBJ1-2; D is unresolved. This receptor was taken from a human donor in good health. The CDR3 DNA reads TGTGCCAGCAGCCAATCTTTGTTCTATGGCTACACCTTC. It specifies CASSQSLFYGYTF.